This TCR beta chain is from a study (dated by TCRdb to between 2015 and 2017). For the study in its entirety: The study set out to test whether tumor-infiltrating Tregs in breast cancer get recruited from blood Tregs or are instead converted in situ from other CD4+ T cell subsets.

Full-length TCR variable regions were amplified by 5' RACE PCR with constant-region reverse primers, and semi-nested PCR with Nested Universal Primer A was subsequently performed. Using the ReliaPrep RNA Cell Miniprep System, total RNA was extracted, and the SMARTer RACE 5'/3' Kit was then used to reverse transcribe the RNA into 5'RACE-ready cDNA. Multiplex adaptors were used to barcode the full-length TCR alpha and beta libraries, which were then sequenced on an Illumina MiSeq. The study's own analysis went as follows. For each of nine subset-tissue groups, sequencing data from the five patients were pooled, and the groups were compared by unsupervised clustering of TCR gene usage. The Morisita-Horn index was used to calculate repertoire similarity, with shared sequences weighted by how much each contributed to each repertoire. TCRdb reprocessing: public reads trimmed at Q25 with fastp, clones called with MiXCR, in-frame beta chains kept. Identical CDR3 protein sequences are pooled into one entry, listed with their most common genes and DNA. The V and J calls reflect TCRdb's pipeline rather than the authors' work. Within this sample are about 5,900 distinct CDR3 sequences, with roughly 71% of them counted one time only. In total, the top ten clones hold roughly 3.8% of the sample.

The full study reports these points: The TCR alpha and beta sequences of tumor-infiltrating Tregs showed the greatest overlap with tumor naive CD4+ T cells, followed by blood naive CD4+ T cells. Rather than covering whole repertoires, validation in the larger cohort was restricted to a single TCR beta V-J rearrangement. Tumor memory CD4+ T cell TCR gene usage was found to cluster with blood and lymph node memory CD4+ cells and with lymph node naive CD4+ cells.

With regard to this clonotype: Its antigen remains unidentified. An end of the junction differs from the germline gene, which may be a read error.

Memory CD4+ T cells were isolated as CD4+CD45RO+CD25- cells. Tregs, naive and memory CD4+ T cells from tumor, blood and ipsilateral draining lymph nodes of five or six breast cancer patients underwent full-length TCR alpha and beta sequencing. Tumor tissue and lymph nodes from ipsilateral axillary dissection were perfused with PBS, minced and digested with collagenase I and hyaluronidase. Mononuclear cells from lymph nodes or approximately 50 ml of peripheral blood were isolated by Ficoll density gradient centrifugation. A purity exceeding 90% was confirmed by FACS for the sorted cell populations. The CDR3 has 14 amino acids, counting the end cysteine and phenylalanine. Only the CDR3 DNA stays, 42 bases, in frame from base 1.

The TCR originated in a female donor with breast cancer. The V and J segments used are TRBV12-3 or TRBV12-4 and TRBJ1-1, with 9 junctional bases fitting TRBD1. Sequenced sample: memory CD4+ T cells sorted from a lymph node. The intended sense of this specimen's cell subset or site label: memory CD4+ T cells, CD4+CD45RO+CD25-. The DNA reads TGTGCCAGCAGTGGTAGACAGGGGGACACTGAAGCTTCCTTT. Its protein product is CASSGRQGDTEASF.